This T cell receptor (beta chain) comes out of a study of cytomegalovirus exposure and HLA in healthy donors. Study observations and caveats: Being indistinguishable, some V segments were excluded, TRBV6-2 and TRBV6-3 among them.

In the PCR, 60 Vbeta and 13 Jbeta primers were used. Method: immunoSEQ multiplex PCR; TCRdb's copy keeps in-frame clones and lacks some. The sample holds roughly 150,000 clones, around 78% seen once. The CDR3 runs 12 residues. Per germline, CDR1 MDHEN and CDR2 SYDVKM. The germline V and J ends were trimmed by 7 bases and 2 bases, with 8 bases remaining between them. On this clone: Its target is not known.

The TCR sequence derives from a woman in her thirties or forties in good health and CMV-seropositive. The chain uses TRBV28 and TRBJ1-2; D unclear. Sequenced sample: PBMCs. The DNA of the CDR3 is TGTGCCAGCACAACGGGAAACTATGGCTACACCTTC. Its protein product is CASTTGNYGYTF.